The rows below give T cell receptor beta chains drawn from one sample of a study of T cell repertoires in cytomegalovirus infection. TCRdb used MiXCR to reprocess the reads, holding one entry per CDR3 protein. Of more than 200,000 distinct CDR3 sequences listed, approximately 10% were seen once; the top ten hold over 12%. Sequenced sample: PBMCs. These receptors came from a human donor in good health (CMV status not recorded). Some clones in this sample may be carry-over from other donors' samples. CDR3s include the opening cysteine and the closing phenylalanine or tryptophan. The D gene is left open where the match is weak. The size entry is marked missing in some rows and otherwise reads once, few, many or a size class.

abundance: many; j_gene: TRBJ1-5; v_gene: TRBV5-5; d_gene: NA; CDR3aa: CASSLLTANQPQHF; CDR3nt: TGTGCCAGCAGCTTGTTGACAGCTAATCAGCCCCAGCATTTT
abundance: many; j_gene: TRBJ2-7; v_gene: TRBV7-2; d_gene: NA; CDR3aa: CASSTSGSYEQYF; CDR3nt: TGTGCCAGCAGCACCTCGGGCTCCTACGAGCAGTACTTC
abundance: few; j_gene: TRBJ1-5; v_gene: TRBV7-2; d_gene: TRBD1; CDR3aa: CASSPDRGGVQPQHF; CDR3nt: TGTGCCAGCAGCCCGGACAGGGGAGGAGTTCAGCCCCAGCATTTT
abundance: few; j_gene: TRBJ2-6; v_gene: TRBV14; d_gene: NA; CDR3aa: CASSPGETGANVLTF; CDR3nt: TGTGCCAGCAGCCCTGGGGAGACTGGGGCCAACGTCCTGACTTTC
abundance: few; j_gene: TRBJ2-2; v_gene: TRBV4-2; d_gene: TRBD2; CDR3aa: CASSQDRGLAGFTGELFF; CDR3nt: TGTGCCAGCAGCCAAGATCGGGGACTAGCGGGATTCACCGGGGAGCTGTTTTTT
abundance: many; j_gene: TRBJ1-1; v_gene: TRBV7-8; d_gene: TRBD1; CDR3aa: CASSVFRDRTFF; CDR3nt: TGTGCCAGCAGCGTGTTCAGGGACAGAACTTTCTTT
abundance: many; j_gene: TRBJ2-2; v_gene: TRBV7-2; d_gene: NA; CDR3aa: CASSLTGRRDTGELFF; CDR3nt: TGTGCCAGCAGCTTAACAGGCCGTCGTGACACCGGGGAGCTGTTTTTT
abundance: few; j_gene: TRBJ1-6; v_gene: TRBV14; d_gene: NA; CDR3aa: CASSQQGNHNSPLHF; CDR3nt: TGTGCCAGCAGCCAACAGGGGAACCATAATTCACCCCTCCACTTT
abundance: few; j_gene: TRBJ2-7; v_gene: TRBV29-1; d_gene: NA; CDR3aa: CSVVAGRSSYEQYF; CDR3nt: TGCAGCGTTGTCGCCGGGCGGAGCTCCTACGAGCAGTACTTC
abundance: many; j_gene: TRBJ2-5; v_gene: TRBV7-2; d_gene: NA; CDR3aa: CASSRSLSTTGETQYF; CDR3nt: TGTGCCAGCAGCCGATCATTATCAACGACAGGAGAGACCCAGTACTTC
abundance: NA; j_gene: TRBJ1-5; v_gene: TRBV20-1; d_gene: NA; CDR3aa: CSANRDRNQPQHF; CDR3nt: TGCAGTGCTAACAGGGATCGCAATCAGCCCCAGCATTTT
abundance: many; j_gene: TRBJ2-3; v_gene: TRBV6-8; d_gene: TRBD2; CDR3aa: CASSFSGPGGTQYF; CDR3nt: TGTGCCAGCAGTTTCTCTGGACCGGGGGGTACGCAGTATTTT
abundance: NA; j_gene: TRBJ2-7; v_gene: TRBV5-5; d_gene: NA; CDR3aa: CASSLGGSVEQYF; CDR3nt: TGTGCCAGCAGCTTGGGGGGTTCGGTCGAGCAGTACTTC
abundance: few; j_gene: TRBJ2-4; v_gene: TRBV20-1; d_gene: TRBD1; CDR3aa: CSARDGTVPNIQYF; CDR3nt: TGCAGTGCTAGAGACGGGACAGTTCCAAACATTCAGTACTTC
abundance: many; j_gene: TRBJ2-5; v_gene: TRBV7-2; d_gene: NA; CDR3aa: CASSILGQKETQYF; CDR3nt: TGTGCCAGCTCAATATTAGGGCAGAAAGAGACCCAGTACTTC
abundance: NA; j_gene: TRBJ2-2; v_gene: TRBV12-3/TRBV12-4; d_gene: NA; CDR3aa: CASRQHQNTGELFF; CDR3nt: TGTGCCAGCAGGCAGCACCAGAACACCGGGGAGCTGTTTTTT